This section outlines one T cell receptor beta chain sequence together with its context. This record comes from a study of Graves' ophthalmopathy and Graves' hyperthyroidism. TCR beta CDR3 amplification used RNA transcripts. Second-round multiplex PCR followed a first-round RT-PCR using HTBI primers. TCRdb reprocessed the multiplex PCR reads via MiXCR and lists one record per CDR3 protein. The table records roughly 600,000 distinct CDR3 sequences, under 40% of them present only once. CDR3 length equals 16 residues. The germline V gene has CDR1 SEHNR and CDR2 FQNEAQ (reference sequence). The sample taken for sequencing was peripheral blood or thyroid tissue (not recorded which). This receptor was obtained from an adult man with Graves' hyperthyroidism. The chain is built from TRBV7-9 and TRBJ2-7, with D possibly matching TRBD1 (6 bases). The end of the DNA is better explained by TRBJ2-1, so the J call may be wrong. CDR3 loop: CASSPKDRIGLNEQFF. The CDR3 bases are TGTGCCAGCAGCCCCAAGGACAGAATCGGACTCAATGAGCAGTTCTTC.